The 19 T cell receptor beta chains below come from one sample, sequenced in a study of neoadjuvant anti-PD-1 for oral cavity cancer. As for time point: after neoadjuvant nivolumab, at surgical resection. Profiled with immunoSEQ multiplex PCR; TCRdb holds only in-frame clones, not every one. The table has 55,000 to 75,000 clones, roughly 90% seen once; the top ten hold 2.5% to 3%. The sample in question was PBMCs, obtained after nivolumab (anti-PD-1) treatment. These receptors were obtained from a person between 35 and 79 years old with oral cavity squamous cell carcinoma.

The chain carries TRBV27 and TRBJ2-2; TRBD1 aligns across 9 bases. This CDR3 is 16 amino acids long. V dropped 1 base and J dropped 5; count of bases not matched to a gene: 5. The V gene's germline CDR1 is MNHEY and CDR2 SMNVEV (reference sequence). CDR3 DNA: TGTGCCAGCAGTTTATTAGGGACAGGGAGAACCGGGGAGCTGTTTTTT. It is translated as CASSLLGTGRTGELFF.

The gene calls are TRBV9 and TRBJ2-4; D is unclear. Germline CDR1 SGDLS, CDR2 YYNGEE. CDR3 length: 13 residues. V shed 1 base and J shed 8 bases, with 10 bases lying between them. For the CDR3, the DNA is TGTGCCAGCAGCGTACGTTCTGTGGACATTCAGTACTTC. Protein: CASSVRSVDIQYF. Full variable domain (missing parts from reference TRBV9 and TRBJ2-4): DSGVTQTPKHLITATGQRVTLRCSPRSGDLSVYWYQQSLDQGLQFLIQYYNGEERAKGNILERFSAQQFPDLHSELNLSSLELGDSALYFCASSVRSVDIQYFGAGTRLSVL.

The gene calls are TRBV6-1 and TRBJ1-5, with D possibly being TRBD1 (6 bases). Germline values: CDR1 MNHNS, CDR2 SASEGT. V lost 0 bases and J lost 5, with 14 bases in between. The CDR3 covers 16 residues. The CDR3 DNA follows: TGTGCCAGCAGTGAAGCGCTACAGGGATTACATCAGCCCCAGCATTTT. Protein: CASSEALQGLHQPQHF.

This clone was picked up a small number of times. The rearrangement joins TRBV9 to TRBJ1-1, with 8 bases aligning to TRBD1. This CDR3 has 15 amino acids. V shed 3 bases, J shed 1 base, and the junction held 5 bases outside the gene matches. CDR1 and CDR2 from the germline V gene are SGDLS and YYNGEE. CDR3 loop: CASSEPGTGNTEAFF. DNA for the CDR3: TGTGCCAGCAGCGAACCCGGGACAGGGAACACTGAAGCTTTCTTT.

The chain links TRBV28 to TRBJ1-5; possible D gene TRBD1, 6 bases. The germline CDR1 and CDR2 sequences are MDHEN and SYDVKM. V was trimmed by 3 bases and J by 7 bases, leaving 13 bases between them. CDR3 length: 14 residues. The CDR3, as DNA: TGTGCCAGCAGTTTGTCCGGGGGCGGGCAGCCCCAGCATTTT. Its protein product is CASSLSGGGQPQHF.

This chain uses TRBV5-5 with TRBJ1-3; tentative D call: TRBD1 (5 bases). CDR1 and CDR2 (germline): SGHKS, YYEKEE (reference sequence). The CDR3 extends over 16 amino acids. V dropped 0 bases and J dropped 0 bases, with 10 bases sitting between them. CDR3 residues: CASSLGDGGSGNTIYF. DNA of the CDR3: TGTGCCAGCAGCTTGGGGGACGGGGGCTCTGGAAACACCATATATTTT.

This clone was seen a handful of times. V gene TRBV7-8 combines with J gene TRBJ1-1; TRBD1 aligns across 9 bases. The V gene end was trimmed by 1 base and the J gene end by 6 bases; junction bases not matched to a gene: 12. The CDR3 length is 17 residues. Germline V gene lookup returns CDR1 SGHVS and CDR2 FQNEAQ. The CDR3 bases are TGTGCCAGCAGCTTAGTCGGGACAGGGCGGGATATCGCTGAAGCTTTCTTT. The encoded protein is CASSLVGTGRDIAEAFF.

The chain carries TRBV28 and TRBJ1-1; D is unresolved. Trimming removed 3 bases at V and 11 bases at J, with 13 bases between. Germline-derived CDR1 and CDR2 are MDHEN and SYDVKM. The CDR3 totals 12 residues. The CDR3 DNA follows: TGTGCCAGCAGTTTGTTCGGCCTAGTGGCTTTCTTT. It yields the protein CASSLFGLVAFF.

The chain has TRBV5-1 and TRBJ1-1; possibly TRBD1 for D (5 bases). The CDR3 has 15 residues. Germline-derived CDR1 and CDR2 are SGHRS and YFSETQ. The ends were cut back, 2 bases at V and 0 bases at J, with 11 bases in the middle. This CDR3 is CASSLTPQVNTEAFF. The CDR3 region has the DNA TGCGCCAGCAGCTTAACCCCACAGGTGAACACTGAAGCTTTCTTT.

This clone was seen a single time. The V call is TRBV28, the J call TRBJ2-7, with 9 bases fitting TRBD1. V lost 3 bases, J lost 0 bases, and 9 bases stayed unmatched. CDR3 length: 17 amino acids. Germline V gives CDR1 MDHEN, CDR2 SYDVKM. The CDR3 coding sequence is TGTGCCAGCAGTTTCAGTCTCGGGACAGGGATCTCCTACGAGCAGTACTTC. Translating gives CASSFSLGTGISYEQYF.

The chain joins TRBV5-1 to TRBJ2-1; D not certain. The V gene's germline CDR1 is SGHRS and CDR2 YFSETQ. Trimming removed 4 bases at V and 0 bases at J, with 11 bases between. This CDR3 has 15 amino acids. The CDR3 region is CASSQSASSYNEQFF. The CDR3 DNA reads as TGCGCCAGCAGCCAAAGCGCCAGCTCCTACAATGAGCAGTTCTTC.

This rearrangement joins TRBV6-4 to TRBJ1-2; TRBD1 is a possible D gene (5 bases). Germline V gives CDR1 MRHNA, CDR2 SNTAGT. V was shortened by 2 bases and J by 8 bases, with 24 bases between the two germline ends. CDR3 size: 17 residues. CDR3 loop: CASSDGGVGGSFFGYTF. CDR3 nucleotide sequence: TGTGCCAGCAGTGACGGGGGAGTAGGAGGGTCGTTCTTCGGCTACACCTTC.

The V gene is TRBV5-1, the J gene TRBJ2-1; TRBD2 agrees at 9 bases. This CDR3 has 20 residues. The ends lost 0 bases at V and 4 bases at J; junction bases unmatched: 17. Per germline, CDR1 SGHRS and CDR2 YFSETQ. The CDR3 sequence: CASSLEKGHSGLAPYNEQFF. Written as DNA, the CDR3 is TGCGCCAGCAGCTTGGAAAAGGGACACTCAGGACTAGCGCCTTACAATGAGCAGTTCTTC.

This chain joins TRBV19 and TRBJ1-1; 8 bases agree with TRBD1. The CDR3 length is 14 residues. J lost 1 base, V lost 10 bases, and 8 bases had no gene match. Germline lookup yields CDR1 LNHDA and CDR2 SQIVND (reference sequence). CDR3 region: CATTRTGPNTEAFF. The CDR3 bases are TGTGCCACCACCCGGACAGGGCCGAACACTGAAGCTTTCTTT.

This clone was seen only a few times. The chain combines TRBV5-6 with TRBJ1-4, with TRBD1 matching over 7 bases. V gave up 4 bases and J gave up 3 bases; unmatched junction bases: 6. The CDR3 has 15 amino acids. Germline V gene sequence: CDR1 SGHDT, CDR2 YYEEEE. The CDR3 loop is CASSNLGQPNEKLFF. The CDR3 DNA reads TGTGCCAGCAGCAACCTGGGACAGCCTAATGAAAAACTGTTTTTT.

The chain uses TRBV5-1 and TRBJ1-5; D unresolved. This CDR3 is 15 amino acids long. The germline CDR1 and CDR2 sequences are SGHRS and YFSETQ. V was trimmed by 0 bases and J by 4 bases, leaving 11 bases between them. For the CDR3, the DNA is TGCGCCAGCAGCTTGGACCCCGGTGGGAATCAGCCCCAGCATTTT. Its translation is CASSLDPGGNQPQHF.

The rearrangement uses TRBV6-5 and TRBJ2-1, with a possible D match to TRBD1 (5 bases). This CDR3 is 15 amino acids long. Germline V gene data show CDR1 as MNHEY and CDR2 as SVGAGI. With 6 bases removed from V and 3 bases from J, the gap between germline ends came to 15 bases. The CDR3 sequence is CASSHGAGDYNEQFF. The CDR3 bases are TGTGCCAGCAGCCATGGGGCAGGAGACTACAATGAGCAGTTCTTC.

The rearrangement uses TRBV7-2 and TRBJ2-7; D unclear. The CDR3 totals 14 residues. Germline CDR1 reads SGHTA; CDR2 reads FQGNSA. The V gene lost 1 base and the J gene lost 1 base, with 8 bases spanning the gap. Here the CDR3 reads CASSLVSASYEQYF. In DNA, the CDR3 is TGTGCCAGCAGCTTAGTGAGCGCTTCCTACGAGCAGTACTTC.

The rearrangement links TRBV27 to TRBJ2-3; D is uncertain. From germline, CDR1 is MNHEY and CDR2 SMNVEV (reference sequence). The CDR3 is made up of 16 amino acids. Trimming took off 1 base at V and 1 base at J, with 12 bases between the two ends. This CDR3 reads CASSLFPMAGTDTQYF. CDR3 bases: TGTGCCAGCAGTTTATTCCCCATGGCTGGCACAGATACGCAGTATTTT.